The 20 T cell receptor beta chains reported below all come from one sample, sequenced in a study of cytomegalovirus exposure and HLA in healthy donors. This PCR relied on a set of 60 Vbeta primers and 13 Jbeta primers. Profiled with immunoSEQ multiplex PCR; TCRdb holds only in-frame clones, not every one. The sample holds about 160,000 clones, 65% to 85% seen once. The source material was PBMCs. The origin of the receptors is a male donor in good health and CMV-seropositive.

The chain is built from TRBV19 and TRBJ1-3; D not certain. CDR3 length equals 15 residues. Germline lookup yields CDR1 LNHDA and CDR2 SQIVND (reference sequence). Trimming pared 4 bases from V and 0 bases from J, leaving 10 bases between. The CDR3 DNA reads as TGTGCCAGTAGTACCTGGGAGATCTCTGGAAACACCATATATTTT. It codes for CASSTWEISGNTIYF.

The chain recombines TRBV27 with TRBJ2-1; 7 nucleotides match TRBD1. This CDR3 comprises 13 residues. The germline CDR1 and CDR2 sequences are MNHEY and SMNVEV (reference sequence). V lost 11 bases, J lost 0 bases, and 4 bases stayed unmatched. The CDR3 loop is CASGTVSYNEQFF. In DNA, the CDR3 is TGTGCCTCCGGGACAGTCTCCTACAATGAGCAGTTCTTC.

As DNA, the CDR3 is TGTGCCAGCAGCGGCGGAGGCTCGGGAGGGGAAAAACTGTTTTTT. Amino acids: CASSGGGSGGEKLFF. The J gene is TRBJ1-4, the V gene TRBV6-1, with D unresolved. Per the germline V gene, CDR1 is MNHNS and CDR2 is SASEGT. With 6 bases removed from V and 8 bases from J, the gap between germline ends came to 19 bases. This CDR3 has 15 residues.

Here the CDR3 reads CASISSTYEQYF. The DNA for the CDR3 is TGTGCCAGTATAAGCTCAACCTACGAGCAGTACTTC. This chain uses TRBV19 with TRBJ2-7; D unresolved. Germline-derived CDR1 and CDR2 are LNHDA and SQIVND (reference sequence). The CDR3 loop spans 12 amino acids. Trimming left V 7 bases short and J 2 bases short, with 9 bases between. The whole variable domain, remainder taken from reference TRBV19 and TRBJ2-7, is DGGITQSPKYLFRKEGQNVTLSCEQNLNHDAMYWYRQDPGQGLRLIYYSQIVNDFQKGDIAEGYSVSREKKESFPLTVTSAQKNPTAFYLCASISSTYEQYFGPGTRLTVT.

CDR3 DNA sequence: TGTGCCAGCAGTTTTGGCAGGGGGACAGATACGCAGTATTTT. Translated: CASSFGRGTDTQYF. The chain links TRBV28 to TRBJ2-3; TRBD1 matches at 7 bases. Germline V gives CDR1 MDHEN, CDR2 SYDVKM. The CDR3 covers 14 residues. V was pared by 3 bases and J by 3 bases, with 3 bases of the junction left unmatched. The full variable domain, its missing parts supplied by reference TRBV28 and TRBJ2-3, is DVKVTQSSRYLVKRTGEKVFLECVQDMDHENMFWYRQDPGLGLRLIYFSYDVKMKEKGDIPEGYSVSREKKERFSLILESASTNQTSMYLCASSFGRGTDTQYFGPGTRLTVL.

CDR3 sequence: CASSYSRSGRYNEQFF. CDR3 in DNA: TGTGCCAGCAGTTACTCGAGAAGCGGGAGATACAATGAGCAGTTCTTC. The V and J genes are TRBV6-5 and TRBJ2-1, with 8 nucleotides matching TRBD2. Germline values: CDR1 MNHEY, CDR2 SVGAGI. This CDR3 is built from 16 residues. V trimming: 0 bases; J trimming: 4 bases; junction bases outside the gene matches: 5.

Only a few counts were recorded for this clone. The chain couples TRBV9 to TRBJ2-5, with D possibly matching TRBD2 (6 bases). This CDR3 spans 17 amino acids. Between the trimmed V and J ends, which lost 0 bases and 1 base, there was a span of 16 bases. Germline values: CDR1 SGDLS, CDR2 YYNGEE. CDR3 region: CASSVAGVAVTQETQYF. As DNA, the CDR3 is TGTGCCAGCAGCGTAGCTGGGGTAGCGGTTACCCAAGAGACCCAGTACTTC.

J is TRBJ2-1 and V is TRBV7-2, with 9 bases lining up with TRBD2. CDR1 is SGHTA and CDR2 is FQGNSA in the germline V gene. V shed 3 bases and J 0 bases; nucleotides not matched to a gene: 3. The CDR3 has 16 amino acids. In DNA, the CDR3 is TGTGCCAGCAGCTTTCTTAGCGGGAGCTCCTACAATGAGCAGTTCTTC. Translated: CASSFLSGSSYNEQFF.

V gene TRBV7-6 combines with J gene TRBJ2-2, with 15 bases lining up with TRBD2. Germline CDR1 is SGHVS and CDR2 is FNYEAQ. The junction had 7 bases not matched to a gene; V was cut back by 2 bases and J by 6 bases. The CDR3 runs 18 residues. This CDR3 is CASSLPGTSGRRPGELFF. Written as DNA, the CDR3 is TGTGCCAGCAGCTTACCCGGGACTAGCGGGAGGCGACCCGGGGAGCTGTTTTTT.

The sample holds a few counts of this clone. The CDR3 reads CASSSTGNTGELFF. The CDR3 DNA reads TGTGCCAGCAGTTCGACAGGGAACACCGGGGAGCTGTTTTTT. The chain joins TRBV6-6 to TRBJ2-2; TRBD1 is a possible D gene (6 bases). This CDR3 is 14 amino acids long. V dropped 4 bases and J dropped 1 base, with 7 bases sitting between them. Germline V gene data show CDR1 as MNHNY and CDR2 as SVGAGI (reference sequence).

The chain carries TRBV27 and TRBJ2-7; 7 positions agree with TRBD1. Germline CDR1 and CDR2: MNHEY and SMNVEV (reference sequence). After removal of 8 bases from V and 3 bases from J, the junction contained 4 bases not matched to a gene. The CDR3 length is 12 residues. CDR3 protein: CASGDRDYEQYF. CDR3 nucleotide sequence: TGTGCCAGCGGGGACAGAGACTACGAGCAGTACTTC.

This chain connects TRBV7-6 to TRBJ1-1; TRBD1 aligns across 7 bases. CDR3 length: 12 residues. Germline-derived CDR1 and CDR2 are SGHVS and FNYEAQ. With 8 bases clipped from V and 5 bases from J, the junction kept 5 bases outside the gene matches. The CDR3 sequence is CASSQGGTEAFF. CDR3 sequence (DNA): TGTGCCAGCTCTCAGGGGGGTACTGAAGCTTTCTTT.

This chain uses TRBV23-1 with TRBJ2-7; D possibly corresponds to TRBD2 (5 bases). TRBV23-1 is flagged as an ORF with uncertain function. Trimming cost V 0 bases and J 7 bases, with 7 bases left between them. The CDR3 length is 12 residues. DNA of the CDR3: TGCGCCAGCAGTCAATCGACGGGGGAGCAGTACTTC. Its translation: CASSQSTGEQYF.

This chain uses TRBV5-6 with TRBJ2-5, with 8 positions matching TRBD2. V was pared by 0 bases and J by 1 base, with 5 bases of the junction left unmatched. Germline V gene lookup returns CDR1 SGHDT and CDR2 YYEEEE. The CDR3 has 16 residues. The CDR3, as DNA: TGTGCCAGCAGCTTGGATGTCGGGAGGGCCCAAGAGACCCAGTACTTC. It translates to CASSLDVGRAQETQYF.

The CDR3 nucleotides read TGTGCCAGCAGTGACCCCCCCCCGGGAGGGTACAATGAGCAGTTCTTC. As protein: CASSDPPPGGYNEQFF. The chain recombines TRBV6-4 with TRBJ2-1, with 8 bases matching TRBD2. V lost 2 bases to trimming and J lost 4 bases; unmatched junction nucleotides: 7. Germline V lookup: CDR1 MRHNA, CDR2 SNTAGT. The CDR3 spans 16 residues.

This sequence joins TRBV7-9 and TRBJ2-1, with 11 bases identical to TRBD2. CDR1 and CDR2 from the germline V gene are SEHNR and FQNEAQ (reference sequence). The CDR3 spans 15 residues. V lost 5 bases to trimming and J lost 1 base; unmatched junction nucleotides: 1. The CDR3 DNA reads as TGTGCCAGCAGCCCTAGCGGGAGGTCCTACAATGAGCAGTTCTTC. Translation gives CASSPSGRSYNEQFF.

The chain employs TRBV6-5 and TRBJ1-1, with TRBD1 matching over 7 bases. CDR1 is MNHEY, CDR2 SVGAGI, per germline. The V segment lost 5 bases and the J segment 1 base; nucleotides outside the gene matches: 7. This CDR3 has 15 amino acids. For the CDR3, the DNA is TGTGCCAGCAGTACCAGACAGGGCAAGAACACTGAAGCTTTCTTT. Its translation is CASSTRQGKNTEAFF.

The CDR3 DNA reads as TGTGCCAGCTCACCAACAGGAGAAGGAAACACCATATATTTT. This gives the protein CASSPTGEGNTIYF. V gene TRBV18 combines with J gene TRBJ1-3; TRBD1 is a possible D gene (5 bases). Deletions cut 2 bases from V and 4 bases from J, with 9 bases between. This CDR3 is built from 14 residues. Germline V CDR1 and CDR2: KGHSH, LQKENI.

The J gene is TRBJ2-7, the V gene TRBV30; D might be TRBD1 (6 bases). Germline V lookup: CDR1 GTSNPN, CDR2 SVGIG (reference sequence). The CDR3 sequence is 12 residues long. Trimming removed 0 bases from V and 4 bases from J, with 7 bases in between. The CDR3 bases are TGTGCCTGGAGTGTCAGGGGATACGAGCAGTACTTC. It codes for CAWSVRGYEQYF. The entire variable domain, with the rest obtained from reference TRBV30 and TRBJ2-7, is as follows: SQTIHQWPATLVQPVGSPLSLECTVEGTSNPNLYWYRQAAGRGLQLLFYSVGIGQISSEVPQNLSASRPQDRQFILSSKKLLLSDSGFYLCAWSVRGYEQYFGPGTRLTVT.

The rearrangement joins TRBV6-5 to TRBJ2-7; D is unclear. V was trimmed by 2 bases and J by 3 bases, leaving 14 bases between them. Per the germline V gene, CDR1 is MNHEY and CDR2 is SVGAGI. The CDR3 runs to 15 residues. The CDR3 here is CASSYLHLLGYEQYF. CDR3 DNA: TGTGCCAGCAGTTACCTGCACCTGCTAGGCTACGAGCAGTACTTC.